This TCR beta chain was sequenced for a study of blood T cell repertoires in COVID-19. Whole-study context: The United States, Italy and Spain provided the acute and convalescent COVID-19 samples. T cells, B-cell-depleted T cells, or PBMCs supplied cDNA or gDNA.

Profiled with immunoSEQ multiplex PCR; TCRdb holds only in-frame clones, not every one. The repertoire holds approximately 63,000 clones, with more than 75% as singletons. This CDR3 region has 13 residues. V dropped 2 bases and J dropped 6; count of bases not matched to a gene: 2. Germline CDR1 and CDR2: SQVTM and ANQGSEA. The TCR was taken from an elderly man in a cohort sampled during active COVID-19. Material for sequencing was peripheral blood. This chain links TRBV29-1 with TRBJ2-7; 12 bases fit TRBD2. This chain's CDR3 is CSVELLAGGEQYF. The CDR3 DNA sequence: TGCAGCGTTGAACTACTAGCGGGAGGCGAGCAGTACTTC.